This T cell receptor (beta chain) comes out of a study of response to subunit inactivated influenza vaccine. Overall study results and limits: Few new T cells, the authors suggested, are recruited by each seasonal influenza vaccination.

This clonotype was detected only a few times. Its matching antigen is unknown. After removal of 6 bases from V and 8 bases from J, the junction contained 9 bases not matched to a gene. CDR1 DFQATT and CDR2 SNEGSKA come from the germline V gene (reference sequence). This CDR3 region has 14 residues. From the RT-PCR reads, TCRdb called clonotypes with MiXCR, one entry per CDR3 protein. The sample holds under 550,000 distinct CDR3 sequences, less than 10% seen once. The V gene is TRBV20-1, the J gene TRBJ2-1, with 11 bases matching TRBD2. The sequenced sample was PBMCs from blood, obtained about 24 months after vaccination. This TCR was recovered from a man aged 50-75 years who received an inactivated influenza vaccine. As DNA, the CDR3 is TGCAGTGCCAGCCTAGCGGGAGGCGGGTATGAGCAGTTCTTC. This encodes CSASLAGGGYEQFF.